The sample holds many counts of the clone carrying this T cell receptor (beta chain). Its antigen is not identified. This sample was included in a study of early T cells in non-severe SARS-CoV-2 infection. In the study overall: Bulk RNA isolated from unsorted whole blood underwent sequencing; chains were not paired. The study's findings and limits: VDJdb matching skewed toward anti-spike CD8 responses, missing private and CD4 specificities.

V shed 4 bases and J 1 base; nucleotides not matched to a gene: 7. This CDR3 is built from 15 residues. In germline, CDR1 is SGHDT, CDR2 YYEEEE. MiXCR was run by TCRdb on the 5' RACE reads, yielding one entry per CDR3 protein. The sample includes about 30,000 distinct CDR3 sequences, roughly 4.6% of them seen just once. The source material was whole blood, sampled at baseline. The sequence was obtained from an adult who was a healthcare worker with PCR-confirmed SARS-CoV-2 infection or an uninfected control (not recorded which). This chain uses TRBV5-6 with TRBJ2-7, with 8 nucleotides matching TRBD1. Here the CDR3 DNA reads TGTGCCAGCAGCCCCCGGGACAGGAGTTCCTACGAGCAGTACTTC. Encoded protein: CASSPRDRSSYEQYF.